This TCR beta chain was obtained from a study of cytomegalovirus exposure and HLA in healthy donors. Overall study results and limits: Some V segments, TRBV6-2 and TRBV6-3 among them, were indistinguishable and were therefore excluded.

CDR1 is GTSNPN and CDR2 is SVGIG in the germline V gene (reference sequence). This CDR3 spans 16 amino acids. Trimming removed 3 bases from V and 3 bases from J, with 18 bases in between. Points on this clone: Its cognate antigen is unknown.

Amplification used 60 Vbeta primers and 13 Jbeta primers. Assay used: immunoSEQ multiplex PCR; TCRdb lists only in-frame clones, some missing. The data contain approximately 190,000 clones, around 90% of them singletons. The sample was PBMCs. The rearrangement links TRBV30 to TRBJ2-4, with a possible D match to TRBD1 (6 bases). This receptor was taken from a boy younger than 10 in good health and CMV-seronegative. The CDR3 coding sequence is TGTGCCTGGAGCGCCGGGACAAGCCTCTACAAAAACATTCAGTACTTC. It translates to CAWSAGTSLYKNIQYF.